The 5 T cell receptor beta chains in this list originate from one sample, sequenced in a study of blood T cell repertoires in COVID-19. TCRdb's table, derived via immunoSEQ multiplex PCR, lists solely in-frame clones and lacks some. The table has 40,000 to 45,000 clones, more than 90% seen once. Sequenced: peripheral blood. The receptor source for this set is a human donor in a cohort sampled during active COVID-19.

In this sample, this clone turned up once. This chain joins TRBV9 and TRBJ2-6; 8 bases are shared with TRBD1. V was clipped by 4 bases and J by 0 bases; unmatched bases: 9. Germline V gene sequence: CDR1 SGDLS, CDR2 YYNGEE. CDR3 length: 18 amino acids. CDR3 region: CASSPRTGPLSGANVLTF. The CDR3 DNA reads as TGTGCCAGCAGCCCGCGGACAGGGCCTCTCTCTGGGGCCAACGTCCTGACTTTC.

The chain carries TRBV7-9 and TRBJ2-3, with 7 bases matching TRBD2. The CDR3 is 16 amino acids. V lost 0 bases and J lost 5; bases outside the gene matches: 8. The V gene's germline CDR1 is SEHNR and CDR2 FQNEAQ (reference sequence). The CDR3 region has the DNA TGTGCCAGCAGCTTAGCGGGGAGACTAGCCCGAGATACGCAGTATTTT. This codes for CASSLAGRLARDTQYF.

CDR3 nucleotides: TGTGCCAGCTCACCTTACAGGTCTAGAGATCAGCCCCAGCATTTT. Its protein product is CASSPYRSRDQPQHF. This chain links TRBV18 with TRBJ1-5, with D possibly TRBD1 on 5 matching bases. The CDR3 runs 15 residues. Germline CDR1 reads KGHSH; CDR2 reads LQKENI. The V gene lost 3 bases and the J gene lost 5 bases, with 14 bases spanning the gap.

For the CDR3, the DNA is TGTGCCATCAGTGAACTAGCGGGGGGGTTAGATACGCAGTATTTT. Amino acid sequence: CAISELAGGLDTQYF. The rearrangement links TRBV10-3 to TRBJ2-3; 13 positions match TRBD2. J lost 5 bases, V lost 3 bases, and 2 bases had no gene match. CDR3 size: 15 residues. Germline CDR1 reads ENHRY; CDR2 reads SYGVKD.

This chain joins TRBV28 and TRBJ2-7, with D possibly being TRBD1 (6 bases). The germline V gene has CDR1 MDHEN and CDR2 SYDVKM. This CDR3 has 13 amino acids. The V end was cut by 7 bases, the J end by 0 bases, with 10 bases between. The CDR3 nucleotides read TGTGCCAGCATAAACAGGGCCTCCTACGAGCAGTACTTC. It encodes CASINRASYEQYF.